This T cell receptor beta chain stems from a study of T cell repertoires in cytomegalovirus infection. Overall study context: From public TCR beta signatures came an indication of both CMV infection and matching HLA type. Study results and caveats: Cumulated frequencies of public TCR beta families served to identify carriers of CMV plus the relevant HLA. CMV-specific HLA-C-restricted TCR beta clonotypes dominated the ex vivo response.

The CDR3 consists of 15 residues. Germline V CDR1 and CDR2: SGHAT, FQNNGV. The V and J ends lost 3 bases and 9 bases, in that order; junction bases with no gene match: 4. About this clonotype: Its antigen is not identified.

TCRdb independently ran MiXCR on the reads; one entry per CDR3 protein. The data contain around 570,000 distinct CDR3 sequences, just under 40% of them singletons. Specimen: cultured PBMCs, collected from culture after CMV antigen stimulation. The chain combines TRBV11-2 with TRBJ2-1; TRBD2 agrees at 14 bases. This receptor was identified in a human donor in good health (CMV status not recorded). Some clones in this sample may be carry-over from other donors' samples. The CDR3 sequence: CASSFGLAGGIEQFF. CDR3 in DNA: TGTGCCAGCAGCTTCGGACTAGCGGGAGGAATTGAGCAGTTCTTC.